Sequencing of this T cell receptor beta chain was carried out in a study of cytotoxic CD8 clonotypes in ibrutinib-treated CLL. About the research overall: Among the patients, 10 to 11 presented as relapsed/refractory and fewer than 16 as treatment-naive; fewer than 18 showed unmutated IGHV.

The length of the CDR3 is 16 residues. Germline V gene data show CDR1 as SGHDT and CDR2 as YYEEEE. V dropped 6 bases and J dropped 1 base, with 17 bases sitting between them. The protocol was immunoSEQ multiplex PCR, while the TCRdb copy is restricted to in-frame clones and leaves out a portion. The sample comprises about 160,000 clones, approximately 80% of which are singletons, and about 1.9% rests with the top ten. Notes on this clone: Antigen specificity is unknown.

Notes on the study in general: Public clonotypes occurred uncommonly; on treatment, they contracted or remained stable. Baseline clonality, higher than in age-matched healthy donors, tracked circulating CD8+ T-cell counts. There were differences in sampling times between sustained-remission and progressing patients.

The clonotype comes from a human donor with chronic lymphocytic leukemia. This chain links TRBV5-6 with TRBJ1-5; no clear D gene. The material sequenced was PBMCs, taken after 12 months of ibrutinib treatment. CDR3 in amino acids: CASIPGGRRSNQPQHF. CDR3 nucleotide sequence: TGTGCCAGCATCCCAGGTGGGAGAAGAAGCAATCAGCCCCAGCATTTT.